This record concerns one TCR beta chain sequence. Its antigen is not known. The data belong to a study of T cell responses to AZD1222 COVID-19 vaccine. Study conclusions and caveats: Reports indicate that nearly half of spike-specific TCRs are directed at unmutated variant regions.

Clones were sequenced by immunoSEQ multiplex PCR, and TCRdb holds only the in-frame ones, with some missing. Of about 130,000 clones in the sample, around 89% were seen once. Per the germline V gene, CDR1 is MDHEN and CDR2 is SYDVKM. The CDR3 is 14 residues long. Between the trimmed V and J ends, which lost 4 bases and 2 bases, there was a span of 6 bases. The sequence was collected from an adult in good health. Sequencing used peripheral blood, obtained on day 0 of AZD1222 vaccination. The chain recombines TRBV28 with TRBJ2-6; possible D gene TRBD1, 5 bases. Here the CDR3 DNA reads TGTGCCAGCAGTTCAGGGACTGGGGCCAACGTCCTGACTTTC. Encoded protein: CASSSGTGANVLTF.